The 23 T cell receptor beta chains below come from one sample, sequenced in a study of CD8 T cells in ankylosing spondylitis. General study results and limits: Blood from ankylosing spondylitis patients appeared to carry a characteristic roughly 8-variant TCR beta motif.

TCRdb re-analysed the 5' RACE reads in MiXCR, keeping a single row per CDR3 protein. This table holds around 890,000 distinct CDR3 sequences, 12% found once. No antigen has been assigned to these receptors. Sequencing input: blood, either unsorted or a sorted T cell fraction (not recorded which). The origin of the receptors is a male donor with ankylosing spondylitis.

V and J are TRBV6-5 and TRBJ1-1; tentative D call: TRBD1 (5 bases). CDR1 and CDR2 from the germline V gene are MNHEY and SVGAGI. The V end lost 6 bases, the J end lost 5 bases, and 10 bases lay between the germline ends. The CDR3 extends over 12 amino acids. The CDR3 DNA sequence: TGTGCCAGCAGGCAGGGTTGGACTGAAGCTTTCTTT. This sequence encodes CASRQGWTEAFF.

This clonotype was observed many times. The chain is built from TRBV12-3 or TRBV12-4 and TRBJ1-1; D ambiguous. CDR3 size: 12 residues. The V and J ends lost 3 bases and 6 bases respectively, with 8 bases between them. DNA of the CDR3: TGTGCCAGCAGTTTGATGAGGGCTGAAGCTTTCTTT. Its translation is CASSLMRAEAFF.

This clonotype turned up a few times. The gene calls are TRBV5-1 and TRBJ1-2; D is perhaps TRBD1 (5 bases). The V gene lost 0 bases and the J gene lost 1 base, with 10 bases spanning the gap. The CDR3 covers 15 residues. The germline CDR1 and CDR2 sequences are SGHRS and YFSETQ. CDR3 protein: CASSLGQSLNYGYTF. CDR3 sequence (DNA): TGCGCCAGCAGCTTGGGACAGAGTCTTAACTATGGCTACACCTTC.

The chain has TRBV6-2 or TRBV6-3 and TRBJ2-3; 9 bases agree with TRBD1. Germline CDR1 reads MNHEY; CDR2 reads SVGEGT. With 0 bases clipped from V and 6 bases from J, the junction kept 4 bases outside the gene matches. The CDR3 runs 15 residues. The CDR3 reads CASSYSTGGWDTQYF. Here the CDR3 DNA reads TGTGCCAGCAGTTACTCGACAGGGGGATGGGATACGCAGTATTTT.

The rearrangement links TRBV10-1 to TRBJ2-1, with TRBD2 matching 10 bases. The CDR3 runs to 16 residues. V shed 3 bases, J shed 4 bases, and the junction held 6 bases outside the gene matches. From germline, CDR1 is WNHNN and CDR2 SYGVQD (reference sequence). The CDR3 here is CASSEYRTSGYNEQFF. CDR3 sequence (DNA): TGCGCCAGCAGTGAATATCGGACTAGCGGTTACAATGAGCAGTTCTTC.

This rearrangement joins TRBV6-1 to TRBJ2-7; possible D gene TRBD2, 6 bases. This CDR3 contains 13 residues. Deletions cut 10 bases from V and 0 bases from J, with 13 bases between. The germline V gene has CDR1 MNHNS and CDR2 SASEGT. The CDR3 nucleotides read TGTGCCACCTCTGTGGGGGGCTCCTACGAGCAGTACTTC. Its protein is CATSVGGSYEQYF.

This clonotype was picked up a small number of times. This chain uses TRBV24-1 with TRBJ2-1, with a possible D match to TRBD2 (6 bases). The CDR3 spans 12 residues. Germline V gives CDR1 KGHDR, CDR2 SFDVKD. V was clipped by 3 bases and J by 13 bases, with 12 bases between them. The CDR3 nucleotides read TGTGCCACCAGTGATGGGACTCGAATTCAGTTCTTC. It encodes CATSDGTRIQFF.

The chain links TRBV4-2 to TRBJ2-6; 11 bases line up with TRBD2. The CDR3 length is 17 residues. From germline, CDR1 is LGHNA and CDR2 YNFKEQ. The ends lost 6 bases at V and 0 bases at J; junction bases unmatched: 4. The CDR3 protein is CASRGLADSSGANVLTF. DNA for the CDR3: TGTGCCAGCAGGGGACTAGCGGACAGCTCTGGGGCCAACGTCCTGACTTTC.

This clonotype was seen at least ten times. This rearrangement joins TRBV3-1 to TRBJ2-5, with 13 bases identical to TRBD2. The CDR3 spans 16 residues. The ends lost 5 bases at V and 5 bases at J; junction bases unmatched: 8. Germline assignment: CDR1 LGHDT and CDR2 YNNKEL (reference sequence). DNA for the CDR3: TGTGCCAGCAGCTCGGGACTAGCGGGAAATTTGGAGACCCAGTACTTC. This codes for CASSSGLAGNLETQYF.

Written as DNA, the CDR3 is TGTGCCAGCAGCCAAGATTTCGGGACCGGGATCAATTCACCCCTCCACTTT. As protein: CASSQDFGTGINSPLHF. This rearrangement joins TRBV4-2 to TRBJ1-6; D may be TRBD1 (5 bases). V shed 0 bases and J shed 7 bases, with 16 bases lying between them. The CDR3 totals 17 residues. Per germline, CDR1 LGHNA and CDR2 YNFKEQ.

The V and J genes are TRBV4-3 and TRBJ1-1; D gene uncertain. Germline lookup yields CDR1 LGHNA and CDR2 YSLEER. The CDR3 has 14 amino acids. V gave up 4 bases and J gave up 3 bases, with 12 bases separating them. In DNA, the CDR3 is TGCGCCAGCAGCCGAGGGCCCGGAGACACTGAAGCTTTCTTT. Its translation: CASSRGPGDTEAFF.

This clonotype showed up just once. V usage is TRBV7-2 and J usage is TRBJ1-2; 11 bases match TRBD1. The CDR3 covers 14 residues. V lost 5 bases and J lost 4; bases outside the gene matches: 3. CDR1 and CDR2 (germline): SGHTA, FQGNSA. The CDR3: CASSEGQGGYGYTF. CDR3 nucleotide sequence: TGTGCCAGCAGCGAGGGACAGGGGGGCTATGGCTACACCTTC.

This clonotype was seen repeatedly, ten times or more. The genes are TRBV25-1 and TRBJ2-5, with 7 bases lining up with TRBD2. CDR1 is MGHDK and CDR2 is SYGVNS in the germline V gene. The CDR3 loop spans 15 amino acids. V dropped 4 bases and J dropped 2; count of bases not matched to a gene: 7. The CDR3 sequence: CASSGLGGGQETQYF. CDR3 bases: TGTGCCAGCAGTGGACTTGGGGGGGGACAAGAGACCCAGTACTTC.

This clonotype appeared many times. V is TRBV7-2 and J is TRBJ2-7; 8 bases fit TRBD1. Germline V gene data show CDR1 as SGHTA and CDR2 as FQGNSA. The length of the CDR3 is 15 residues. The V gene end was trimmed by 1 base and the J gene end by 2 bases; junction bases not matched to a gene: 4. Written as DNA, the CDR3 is TGTGCCAGCAGCTTAGAAGGGACAGGCACCTACGAGCAGTACTTC. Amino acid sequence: CASSLEGTGTYEQYF.

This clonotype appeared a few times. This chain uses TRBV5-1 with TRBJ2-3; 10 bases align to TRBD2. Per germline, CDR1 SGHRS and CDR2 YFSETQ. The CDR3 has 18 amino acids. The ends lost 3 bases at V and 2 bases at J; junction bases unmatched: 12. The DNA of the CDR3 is TGCGCCAGCAGCTACCAGACTAGCGGGCGAGGGGTCACAGATACGCAGTATTTT. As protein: CASSYQTSGRGVTDTQYF.

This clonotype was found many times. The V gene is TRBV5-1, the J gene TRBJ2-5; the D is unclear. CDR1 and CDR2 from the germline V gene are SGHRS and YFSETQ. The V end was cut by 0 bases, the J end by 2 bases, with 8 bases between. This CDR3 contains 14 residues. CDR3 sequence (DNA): TGCGCCAGCAGCTTGGTGGCAGCTCAAGAGACCCAGTACTTC. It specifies CASSLVAAQETQYF.

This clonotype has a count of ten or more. The CDR3 sequence is CASSRDRGNYGYTF. The CDR3, as DNA: TGTGCCAGCAGCAGGGACAGGGGGAACTATGGCTACACCTTC. The V and J genes are TRBV9 and TRBJ1-2; TRBD1 matches 11 bases. V was pared by 4 bases and J by 2 bases, with 1 base of the junction left unmatched. The CDR3 runs to 14 residues. Germline V gene lookup returns CDR1 SGDLS and CDR2 YYNGEE. Based on the CDR3 plus reference TRBV9 and TRBJ1-2, the full variable domain is DSGVTQTPKHLITATGQRVTLRCSPRSGDLSVYWYQQSLDQGLQFLIQYYNGEERAKGNILERFSAQQFPDLHSELNLSSLELGDSALYFCASSRDRGNYGYTFGSGTRLTVV.

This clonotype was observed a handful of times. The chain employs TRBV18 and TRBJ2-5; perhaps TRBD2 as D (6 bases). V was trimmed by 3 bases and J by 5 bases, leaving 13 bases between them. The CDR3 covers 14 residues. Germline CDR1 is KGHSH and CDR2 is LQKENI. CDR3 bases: TGTGCCAGCTCACCGCGACTAGAGGGGGAGACCCAGTACTTC. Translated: CASSPRLEGETQYF.

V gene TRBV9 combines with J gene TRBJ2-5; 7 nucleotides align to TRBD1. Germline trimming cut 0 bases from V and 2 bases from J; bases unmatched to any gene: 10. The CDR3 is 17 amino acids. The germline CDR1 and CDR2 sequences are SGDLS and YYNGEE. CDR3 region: CASSVGVRGLSQETQYF. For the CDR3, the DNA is TGTGCCAGCAGCGTAGGCGTCAGGGGGTTGAGTCAAGAGACCCAGTACTTC.

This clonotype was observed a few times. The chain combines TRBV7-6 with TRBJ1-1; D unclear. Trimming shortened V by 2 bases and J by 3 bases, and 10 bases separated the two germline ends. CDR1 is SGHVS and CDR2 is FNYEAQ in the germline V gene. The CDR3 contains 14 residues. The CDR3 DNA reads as TGTGCCAGCAGCTTAAGCGGTCCGTACACTGAAGCTTTCTTT. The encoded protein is CASSLSGPYTEAFF. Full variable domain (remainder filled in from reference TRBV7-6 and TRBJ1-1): GAGVSQSPRYKVTKRGQDVALRCDPISGHVSLYWYRQALGQGPEFLTYFNYEAQQDKSGLPNDRFSAERPEGSISTLTIQRTEQRDSAMYRCASSLSGPYTEAFFGQGTRLTVV.

The CDR3 DNA is TGTGCCACCAGCAGAGACAGTTTTTCAGGCGAGCAGTACTTC. This sequence encodes CATSRDSFSGEQYF. The chain is built from TRBV15 and TRBJ2-7; D is unresolved. Per germline, CDR1 LNHNV and CDR2 YYDKDF (reference sequence). The ends were cut back, 0 bases at V and 6 bases at J, with 12 bases in the middle. The CDR3 extends over 14 amino acids. The full variable domain, with the rest looked up from reference TRBV15 and TRBJ2-7, is DAMVIQNPRYQVTQFGKPVTLSCSQTLNHNVMYWYQQKSSQAPKLLFHYYDKDFNNEADTPDNFQSRRPNTSFCFLDIRSPGLGDTAMYLCATSRDSFSGEQYFGPGTRLTVT.

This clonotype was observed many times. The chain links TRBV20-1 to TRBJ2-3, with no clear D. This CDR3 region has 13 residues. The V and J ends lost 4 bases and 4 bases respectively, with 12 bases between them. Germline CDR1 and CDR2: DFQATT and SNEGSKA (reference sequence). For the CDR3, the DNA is TGCAGTGCTACTACGGTCTCGGCAGATACGCAGTATTTT. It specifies CSATTVSADTQYF.

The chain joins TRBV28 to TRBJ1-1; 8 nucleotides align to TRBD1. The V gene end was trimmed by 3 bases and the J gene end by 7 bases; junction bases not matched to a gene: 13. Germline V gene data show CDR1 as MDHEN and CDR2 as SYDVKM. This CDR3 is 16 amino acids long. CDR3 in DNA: TGTGCCAGCAGTTTTGGGGTGGGCAGGGGGCAGGGTGAAGCTTTCTTT. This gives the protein CASSFGVGRGQGEAFF.